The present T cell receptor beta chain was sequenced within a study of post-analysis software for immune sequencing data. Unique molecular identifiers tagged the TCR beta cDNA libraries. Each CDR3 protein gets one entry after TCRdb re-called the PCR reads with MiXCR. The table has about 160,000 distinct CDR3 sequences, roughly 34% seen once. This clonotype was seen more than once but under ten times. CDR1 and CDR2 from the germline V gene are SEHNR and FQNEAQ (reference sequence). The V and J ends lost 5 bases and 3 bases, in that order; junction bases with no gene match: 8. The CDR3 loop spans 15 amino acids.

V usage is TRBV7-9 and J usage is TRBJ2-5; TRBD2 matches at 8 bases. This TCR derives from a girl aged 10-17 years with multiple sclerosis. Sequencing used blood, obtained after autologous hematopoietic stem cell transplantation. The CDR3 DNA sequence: TGTGCCAGCAGCCAAGGGCCCGGGAGGGAAGAGACCCAGTACTTC. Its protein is CASSQGPGREETQYF.